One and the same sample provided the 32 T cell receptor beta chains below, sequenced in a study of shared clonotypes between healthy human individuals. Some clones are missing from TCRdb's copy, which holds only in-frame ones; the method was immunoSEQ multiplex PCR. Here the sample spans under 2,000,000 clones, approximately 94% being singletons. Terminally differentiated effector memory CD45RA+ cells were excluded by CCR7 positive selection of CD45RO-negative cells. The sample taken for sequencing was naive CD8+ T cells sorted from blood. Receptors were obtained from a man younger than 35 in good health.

CDR3 sequence reads: CASSPLGRSSTDTQYF. The CDR3 DNA follows: TGTGCCAGCAGCCCGTTGGGGCGGAGTAGCACAGATACGCAGTATTTT. The genes are TRBV7-8 and TRBJ2-3, with D possibly TRBD1 on 5 matching bases. V lost 5 bases and J 0 bases, leaving 15 bases between the germline ends. Germline V lookup: CDR1 SGHVS, CDR2 FQNEAQ. There are 16 residues in the CDR3.

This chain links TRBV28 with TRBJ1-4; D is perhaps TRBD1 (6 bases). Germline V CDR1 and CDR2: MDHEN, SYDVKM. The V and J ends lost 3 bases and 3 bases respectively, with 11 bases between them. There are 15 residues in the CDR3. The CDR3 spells CASSFLGAANEKLFF. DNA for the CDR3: TGTGCCAGCAGTTTCCTGGGGGCGGCTAATGAAAAACTGTTTTTT.

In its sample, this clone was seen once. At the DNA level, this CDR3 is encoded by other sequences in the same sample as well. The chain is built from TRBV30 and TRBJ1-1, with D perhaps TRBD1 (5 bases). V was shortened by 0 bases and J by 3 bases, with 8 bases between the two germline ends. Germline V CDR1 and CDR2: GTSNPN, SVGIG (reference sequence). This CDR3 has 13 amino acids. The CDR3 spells CAWSVLGDTEAFF. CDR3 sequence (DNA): TGTGCCTGGAGTGTACTAGGGGACACTGAAGCTTTCTTT.

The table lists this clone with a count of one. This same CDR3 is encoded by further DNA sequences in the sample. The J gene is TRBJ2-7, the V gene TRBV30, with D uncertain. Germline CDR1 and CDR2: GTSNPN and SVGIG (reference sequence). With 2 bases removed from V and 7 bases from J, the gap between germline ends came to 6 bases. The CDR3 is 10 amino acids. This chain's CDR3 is CAWSLGEQYF. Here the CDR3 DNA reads TGTGCCTGGAGTCTGGGGGAGCAGTACTTC.

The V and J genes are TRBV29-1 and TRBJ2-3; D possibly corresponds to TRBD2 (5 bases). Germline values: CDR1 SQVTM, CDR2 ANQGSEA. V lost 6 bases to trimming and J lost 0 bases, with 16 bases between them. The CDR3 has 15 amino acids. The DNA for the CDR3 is TGCAGCGTGGCGGGTTGGGCAGAAAGCACAGATACGCAGTATTTT. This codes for CSVAGWAESTDTQYF.

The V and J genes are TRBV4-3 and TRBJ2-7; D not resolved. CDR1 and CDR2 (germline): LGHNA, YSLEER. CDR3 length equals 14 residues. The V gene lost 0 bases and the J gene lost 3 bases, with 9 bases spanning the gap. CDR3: CASSQDYGIYEQYF. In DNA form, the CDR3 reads TGCGCCAGCAGCCAAGATTATGGGATCTACGAGCAGTACTTC.

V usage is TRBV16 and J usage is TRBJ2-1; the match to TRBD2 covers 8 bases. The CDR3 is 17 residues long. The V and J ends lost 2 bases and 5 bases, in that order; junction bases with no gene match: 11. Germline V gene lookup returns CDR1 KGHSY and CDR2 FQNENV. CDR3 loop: CASSQLLPAGDNNEQFF. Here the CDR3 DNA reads TGTGCCAGCAGCCAACTCTTACCAGCGGGAGATAACAATGAGCAGTTCTTC.

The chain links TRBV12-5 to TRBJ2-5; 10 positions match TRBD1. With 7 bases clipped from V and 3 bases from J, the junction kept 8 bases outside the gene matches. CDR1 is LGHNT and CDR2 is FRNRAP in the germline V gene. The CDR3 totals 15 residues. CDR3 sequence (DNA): TGTGCTAGTGCCCGGGACAGGGGAGAAAAAGAGACCCAGTACTTC. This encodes CASARDRGEKETQYF.

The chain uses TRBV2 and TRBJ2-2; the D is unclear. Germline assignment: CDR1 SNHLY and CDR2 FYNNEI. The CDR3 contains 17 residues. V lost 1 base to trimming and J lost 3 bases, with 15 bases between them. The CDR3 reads CASSEVEALTDTGELFF. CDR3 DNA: TGTGCCAGCAGTGAAGTAGAGGCATTAACCGACACCGGGGAGCTGTTTTTT.

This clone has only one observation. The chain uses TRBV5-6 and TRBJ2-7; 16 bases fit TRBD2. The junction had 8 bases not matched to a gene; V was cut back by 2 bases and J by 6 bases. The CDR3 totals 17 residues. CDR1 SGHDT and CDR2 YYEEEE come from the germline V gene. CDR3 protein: CASSFGTSGGAVGEQYF. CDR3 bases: TGTGCCAGCAGCTTTGGGACTAGCGGGGGGGCCGTAGGCGAGCAGTACTTC.

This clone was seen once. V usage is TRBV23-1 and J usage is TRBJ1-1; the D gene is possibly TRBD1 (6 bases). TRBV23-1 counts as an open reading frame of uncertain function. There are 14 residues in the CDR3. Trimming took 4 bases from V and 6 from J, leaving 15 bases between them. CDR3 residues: CASSRGTSSPEAFF. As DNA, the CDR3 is TGCGCCAGCAGTCGTGGGACATCAAGTCCTGAAGCTTTCTTT.

In DNA, the CDR3 is TGCGCCAGCAGCCAAGATCTATCGGGTACGCAGTATTTT. This sequence encodes CASSQDLSGTQYF. The chain couples TRBV4-3 to TRBJ2-3; unclear D gene. Trimming removed 0 bases at V and 8 bases at J, with 9 bases between. Germline assignment: CDR1 LGHNA and CDR2 YSLEER. The CDR3 runs 13 residues.

CDR3 residues: CASSWHYEQYF. The DNA for the CDR3 is TGTGCCAGCAGTTGGCACTACGAGCAGTACTTC. This rearrangement joins TRBV27 to TRBJ2-7; D not resolved. The CDR3 length is 11 residues. Germline CDR1 and CDR2: MNHEY and SMNVEV (reference sequence). The V gene lost 4 bases and the J gene lost 3 bases, with 4 bases spanning the gap.

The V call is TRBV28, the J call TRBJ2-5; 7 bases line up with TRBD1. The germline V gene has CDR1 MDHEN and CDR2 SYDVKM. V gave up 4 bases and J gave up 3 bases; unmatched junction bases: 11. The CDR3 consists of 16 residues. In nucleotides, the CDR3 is TGTGCCAGCAGTTCTTACAGGGGCGCCTCTAAAGAGACCCAGTACTTC. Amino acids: CASSSYRGASKETQYF.

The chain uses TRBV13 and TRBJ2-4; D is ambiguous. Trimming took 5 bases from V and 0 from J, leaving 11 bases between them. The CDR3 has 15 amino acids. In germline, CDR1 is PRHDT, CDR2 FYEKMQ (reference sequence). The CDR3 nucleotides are TGTGCCAGCAGCGCGGTGATGCTAGCCAAAAACATTCAGTACTTC. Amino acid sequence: CASSAVMLAKNIQYF.

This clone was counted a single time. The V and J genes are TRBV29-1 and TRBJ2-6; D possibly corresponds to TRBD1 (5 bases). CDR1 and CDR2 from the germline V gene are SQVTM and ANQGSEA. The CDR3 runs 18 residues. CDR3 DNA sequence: TGCAGTGTTTGGGCAGGGCAGCCCGCTTACTCTGGGGCCAACGTCCTGACTTTC. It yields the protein CSVWAGQPAYSGANVLTF.

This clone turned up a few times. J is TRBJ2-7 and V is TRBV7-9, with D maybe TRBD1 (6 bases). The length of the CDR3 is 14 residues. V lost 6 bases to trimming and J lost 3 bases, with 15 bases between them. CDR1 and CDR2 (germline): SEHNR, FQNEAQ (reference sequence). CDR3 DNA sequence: TGTGCCAGCAGTAGCCCGGACAGATACTACGAGCAGTACTTC. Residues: CASSSPDRYYEQYF.

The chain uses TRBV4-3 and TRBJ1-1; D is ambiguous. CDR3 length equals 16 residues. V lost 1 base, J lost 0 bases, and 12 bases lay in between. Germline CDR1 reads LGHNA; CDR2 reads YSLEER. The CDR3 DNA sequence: TGCGCCAGCAGCCAAGCGTTGGGCGGAGTGAACACTGAAGCTTTCTTT. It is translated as CASSQALGGVNTEAFF.

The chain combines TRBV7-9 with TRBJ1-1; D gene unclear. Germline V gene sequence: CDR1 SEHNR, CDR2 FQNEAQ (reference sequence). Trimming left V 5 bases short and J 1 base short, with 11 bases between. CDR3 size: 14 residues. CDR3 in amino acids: CASSIILRNTEAFF. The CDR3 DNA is TGTGCCAGCAGCATAATTTTAAGGAACACTGAAGCTTTCTTT.

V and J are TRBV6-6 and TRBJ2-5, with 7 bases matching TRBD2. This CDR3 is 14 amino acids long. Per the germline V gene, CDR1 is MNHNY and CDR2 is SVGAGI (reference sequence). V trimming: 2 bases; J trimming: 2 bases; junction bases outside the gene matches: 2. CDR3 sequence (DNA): TGTGCCAGCAGTTACGGGGGGGGACAAGAGACCCAGTACTTC. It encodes CASSYGGGQETQYF.

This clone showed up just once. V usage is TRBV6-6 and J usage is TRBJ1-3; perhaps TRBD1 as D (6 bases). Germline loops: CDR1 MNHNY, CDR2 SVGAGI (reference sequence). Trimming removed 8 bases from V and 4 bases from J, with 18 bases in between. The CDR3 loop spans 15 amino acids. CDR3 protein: CASRLQGSSGNTIYF. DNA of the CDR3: TGTGCCAGCCGACTACAGGGATCATCGGGAAACACCATATATTTT.

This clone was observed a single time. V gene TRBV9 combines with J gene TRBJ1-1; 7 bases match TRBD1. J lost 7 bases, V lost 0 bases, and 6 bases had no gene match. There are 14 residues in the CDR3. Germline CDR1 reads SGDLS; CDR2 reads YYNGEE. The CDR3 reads CASSVVGTADEAFF. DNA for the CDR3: TGTGCCAGCAGCGTAGTAGGGACAGCAGATGAAGCTTTCTTT.

The CDR3 loop is CSVEDLGREGSSYNEQFF. In DNA, the CDR3 is TGCAGCGTTGAAGATCTCGGGCGGGAGGGGAGCTCCTACAATGAGCAGTTCTTC. The chain joins TRBV29-1 to TRBJ2-1; the match to TRBD2 covers 9 bases. Looked up from germline, CDR1 is SQVTM and CDR2 is ANQGSEA. Unmatched junction bases numbered 9, after V lost 0 bases and J lost 0 bases. This CDR3 comprises 18 residues.

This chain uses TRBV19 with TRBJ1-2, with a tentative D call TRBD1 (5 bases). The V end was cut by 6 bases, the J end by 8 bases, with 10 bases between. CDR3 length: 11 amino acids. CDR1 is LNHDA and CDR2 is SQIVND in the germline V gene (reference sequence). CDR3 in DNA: TGTGCCAGTAGGTATCAGGGCGGCTACACCTTC. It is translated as CASRYQGGYTF.

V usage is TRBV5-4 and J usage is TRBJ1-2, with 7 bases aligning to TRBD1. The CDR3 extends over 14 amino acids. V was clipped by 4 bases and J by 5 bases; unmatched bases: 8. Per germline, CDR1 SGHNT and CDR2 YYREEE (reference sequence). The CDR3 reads CASSSPGTEYGYTF. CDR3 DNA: TGTGCCAGCAGCAGTCCCGGGACAGAATATGGCTACACCTTC.

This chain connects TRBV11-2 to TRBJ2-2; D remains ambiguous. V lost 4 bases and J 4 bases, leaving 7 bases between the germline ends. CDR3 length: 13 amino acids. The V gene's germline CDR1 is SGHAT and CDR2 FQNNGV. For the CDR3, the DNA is TGTGCCAGCAGCTCAGGACCCACCGGGGAGCTGTTTTTT. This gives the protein CASSSGPTGELFF.

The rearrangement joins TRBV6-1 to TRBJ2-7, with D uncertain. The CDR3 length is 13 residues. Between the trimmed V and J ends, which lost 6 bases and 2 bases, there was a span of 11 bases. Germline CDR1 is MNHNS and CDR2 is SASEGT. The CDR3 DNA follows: TGTGCCAGCAGACTGGACGGCACCTACGAGCAGTACTTC. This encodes CASRLDGTYEQYF.

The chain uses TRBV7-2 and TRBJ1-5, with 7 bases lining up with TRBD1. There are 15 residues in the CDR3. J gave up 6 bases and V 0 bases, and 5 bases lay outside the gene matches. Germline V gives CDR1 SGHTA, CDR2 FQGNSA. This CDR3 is CASSLAGGDGQPQHF. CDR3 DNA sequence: TGTGCCAGCAGCTTAGCAGGGGGCGACGGTCAGCCCCAGCATTTT.

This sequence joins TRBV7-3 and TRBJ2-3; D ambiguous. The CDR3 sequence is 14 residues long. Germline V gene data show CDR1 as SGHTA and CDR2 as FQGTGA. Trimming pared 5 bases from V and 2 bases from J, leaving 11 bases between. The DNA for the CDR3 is TGTGCCAGCAGCCGAATGGCTTCCACAGATACGCAGTATTTT. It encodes CASSRMASTDTQYF.

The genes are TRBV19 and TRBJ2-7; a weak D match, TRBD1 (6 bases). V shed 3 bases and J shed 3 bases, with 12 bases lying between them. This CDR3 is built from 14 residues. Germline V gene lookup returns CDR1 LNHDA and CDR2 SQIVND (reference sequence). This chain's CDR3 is CASSIDRTHYEQYF. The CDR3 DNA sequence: TGTGCCAGTAGTATCGACAGGACCCACTACGAGCAGTACTTC.

CDR3 in amino acids: CASRPLMNTEAFF. CDR3 DNA sequence: TGTGCCAGCAGGCCTTTAATGAACACTGAAGCTTTCTTT. The chain couples TRBV6-5 to TRBJ1-1, with D unresolved. The V gene's germline CDR1 is MNHEY and CDR2 SVGAGI. The CDR3 has 13 residues. Trimming stripped 6 bases from V and 0 bases from J, with 8 bases between.

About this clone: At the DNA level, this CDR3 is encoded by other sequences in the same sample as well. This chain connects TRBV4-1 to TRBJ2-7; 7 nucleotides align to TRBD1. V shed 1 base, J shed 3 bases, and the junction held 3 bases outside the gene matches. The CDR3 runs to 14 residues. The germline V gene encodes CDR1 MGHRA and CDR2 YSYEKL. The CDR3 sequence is CASSQGQGDYEQYF. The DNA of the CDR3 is TGCGCCAGCAGCCAAGGACAGGGAGACTACGAGCAGTACTTC.